The 21 T cell receptor beta chains presented below share a single source sample, sequenced in a study of radiation and T cells in renal cell carcinoma. Described time point: blood 2 weeks post-SBRT. The treatment was: 15 Gy SBRT to primary tumor, nephrectomy 4 weeks later. Sequencing was performed with immunoSEQ multiplex PCR; in TCRdb, only in-frame clones are kept and a portion is missing. The sample shows 100,000 to 150,000 clones, about four fifths of them seen only once. The material sequenced was blood, taken from a patient whose treatment included radiotherapy and nephrectomy. The receptors here all came from a man aged 50 to 60 with renal cell carcinoma.

The CDR3: CASSRNRDRSGGYTF. DNA of the CDR3: TGTGCCAGCAGCCGAAACCGGGACAGGTCCGGTGGCTACACCTTC. The chain employs TRBV4-2 and TRBJ1-2, with 8 nucleotides matching TRBD1. The CDR3 has 15 residues. Per the germline V gene, CDR1 is LGHNA and CDR2 is YNFKEQ. The V and J ends lost 4 bases and 7 bases, in that order; junction bases with no gene match: 11.

This clone was observed a few times. This sequence joins TRBV15 and TRBJ2-7, with D perhaps TRBD2 (5 bases). Per germline, CDR1 LNHNV and CDR2 YYDKDF (reference sequence). The ends were cut back, 1 base at V and 2 bases at J, with 12 bases in the middle. The CDR3 loop spans 15 amino acids. CDR3 bases: TGTGCCACCAGCAGAGCTTTCGGGGATGCCTACGAGCAGTACTTC. Translation: CATSRAFGDAYEQYF.

This rearrangement joins TRBV27 to TRBJ1-4; TRBD1 agrees at 9 bases. Germline-derived CDR1 and CDR2 are MNHEY and SMNVEV (reference sequence). Trimming cost V 3 bases and J 7 bases; bases outside gene matches: 6. The CDR3 has 15 amino acids. CDR3 coding DNA: TGTGCCAGCAGTTTCTCCGGGACAGGGACTGAAAAACTGTTTTTT. The encoded protein is CASSFSGTGTEKLFF.

The chain uses TRBV10-2 and TRBJ2-5; D is perhaps TRBD2 (7 bases). The CDR3 runs 14 residues. Germline V gene sequence: CDR1 WSHSY, CDR2 SAAADI. Trimming removed 4 bases from V and 5 bases from J, with 14 bases in between. CDR3 nucleotides: TGCGCCAGCAGTGTACAGGGCGGGAGCGAGACCCAGTACTTC. Translated, it gives CASSVQGGSETQYF.

The chain employs TRBV6-5 and TRBJ2-7; D is unresolved. Germline CDR1 is MNHEY and CDR2 is SVGAGI. The CDR3 spans 15 residues. Trimming shortened V by 2 bases and J by 2 bases, and 13 bases separated the two germline ends. CDR3 DNA sequence: TGTGCCAGCAGTTACACCCTGACGGAAACCTACGAGCAGTACTTC. It yields the protein CASSYTLTETYEQYF.

The chain uses TRBV6-6 and TRBJ1-4; D is uncertain. The CDR3 totals 15 residues. CDR1 is MNHNY and CDR2 is SVGAGI in the germline V gene (reference sequence). V gave up 4 bases and J gave up 7 bases, with 16 bases separating them. CDR3 region: CASSSLDPQSEKLFF. Here the CDR3 DNA reads TGTGCCAGCAGTTCCCTCGACCCCCAGAGTGAAAAACTGTTTTTT.

The V call is TRBV28, the J call TRBJ2-7; D possibly matches TRBD1 or TRBD2 (6 bases each). This CDR3 spans 13 amino acids. Trimming removed 1 base from V and 6 bases from J, with 10 bases in between. Per germline, CDR1 MDHEN and CDR2 SYDVKM. In nucleotides, the CDR3 is TGTGCCAGCAGTTTATATGGGGGGCCCGAGCAGTACTTC. This sequence encodes CASSLYGGPEQYF.

The rearrangement joins TRBV5-1 to TRBJ2-3; 7 bases are shared with TRBD1. Germline trimming cut 4 bases from V and 4 bases from J; bases unmatched to any gene: 6. Germline values: CDR1 SGHRS, CDR2 YFSETQ. This CDR3 has 14 amino acids. CDR3 nucleotides: TGCGCCAGCAGCATCAGACAGGGCCCAGATACGCAGTATTTT. Protein: CASSIRQGPDTQYF.

The chain has TRBV4-1 and TRBJ2-5, with D perhaps matching TRBD2 (6 bases). Germline V gives CDR1 MGHRA, CDR2 YSYEKL. This CDR3 comprises 13 residues. V was pared by 3 bases and J by 13 bases, with 18 bases between. DNA for the CDR3: TGCGCCAGCAGCCAGGAGACTACGGGGGAACGGTACTTC. As protein: CASSQETTGERYF.

The rearrangement joins TRBV10-2 to TRBJ2-7; 7 nucleotides line up with TRBD1. The CDR3 totals 14 residues. Germline values: CDR1 WSHSY, CDR2 SAAADI. The V segment lost 0 bases and the J segment 2 bases; nucleotides outside the gene matches: 1. Written as DNA, the CDR3 is TGCGCCAGCAGTGAGTCGACAGGGACCTACGAGCAGTACTTC. It is translated as CASSESTGTYEQYF.

The rearrangement joins TRBV5-1 to TRBJ1-5; D perhaps matches TRBD1 (5 bases). This CDR3 has 15 amino acids. Germline CDR1 SGHRS, CDR2 YFSETQ. Trimming took 0 bases from V and 2 from J, leaving 9 bases between them. In nucleotides, the CDR3 is TGCGCCAGCAGCTTGGCGGGGCTGGGCAATCAGCCCCAGCATTTT. Its translation is CASSLAGLGNQPQHF.

The chain employs TRBV30 and TRBJ1-6, with D maybe TRBD1 (5 bases). Germline CDR1 is GTSNPN and CDR2 is SVGIG (reference sequence). This CDR3 region has 14 residues. V was clipped by 0 bases and J by 17 bases, with 20 bases between them. As DNA, the CDR3 is TGTGCCTGGAGTGTATTTCAGGGAACCGCTCCTTTCCACTTT. Translated, it gives CAWSVFQGTAPFHF.

This rearrangement joins TRBV27 to TRBJ2-7, with D hard to call. Germline V gives CDR1 MNHEY, CDR2 SMNVEV (reference sequence). This CDR3 is built from 12 residues. Trimming took off 4 bases at V and 5 bases at J, with 9 bases between the two ends. CDR3 residues: CASSYGSNEQYF. CDR3 coding DNA: TGTGCCAGCAGTTACGGGTCCAACGAGCAGTACTTC.

This chain uses TRBV7-2 with TRBJ2-7, with D perhaps TRBD1 (6 bases). This CDR3 comprises 15 residues. In germline, CDR1 is SGHTA, CDR2 FQGNSA. V was clipped by 0 bases and J by 4 bases, with 13 bases between them. In nucleotides, the CDR3 is TGTGCCAGCAGCTTAGCCGCAGGGGTGGGATACGAGCAGTACTTC. Encoded protein: CASSLAAGVGYEQYF.

This clone was seen just once. V is TRBV6-5 and J is TRBJ1-2; 7 bases are shared with TRBD1. J was trimmed by 4 bases and V by 6 bases; bases with no gene match: 5. Germline-derived CDR1 and CDR2 are MNHEY and SVGAGI. The CDR3 loop spans 13 amino acids. The CDR3 spells CASSADRTYGYTF. The CDR3 DNA is TGTGCCAGCAGCGCGGACAGGACCTATGGCTACACCTTC.

This chain connects TRBV7-9 to TRBJ2-3; 7 nucleotides match TRBD2. CDR3 length equals 14 residues. V was pared by 4 bases and J by 2 bases, with 3 bases of the junction left unmatched. Germline lookup yields CDR1 SEHNR and CDR2 FQNEAQ (reference sequence). The DNA of the CDR3 is TGTGCCAGCAGCTCAGCGGGACTCACAGATACGCAGTATTTT. It encodes CASSSAGLTDTQYF.

The chain employs TRBV5-1 and TRBJ1-1; TRBD1 aligns across 7 bases. Per germline, CDR1 SGHRS and CDR2 YFSETQ. The CDR3 is 14 residues long. V lost 4 bases, J lost 3 bases, and 6 bases stayed unmatched. This CDR3 reads CASSRDRVDTEAFF. The CDR3 coding sequence is TGCGCCAGCAGCCGCGACAGGGTGGACACTGAAGCTTTCTTT.

The CDR3 nucleotides are TGTGCCAGCAGCTTGGAAGGGAGGGACAGGGGCTACGAGCAGTACTTC. This codes for CASSLEGRDRGYEQYF. The chain joins TRBV5-4 to TRBJ2-5; 10 nucleotides line up with TRBD1. Gene TRBJ2-7 matches the end of the DNA better, so the J call may be wrong. The CDR3 runs 16 residues. Germline V gene lookup returns CDR1 SGHNT and CDR2 YYREEE (reference sequence).

V is TRBV12-5 and J is TRBJ1-1; 10 bases match TRBD1. V lost 1 base and J lost 5; bases outside the gene matches: 1. This CDR3 has 14 residues. CDR1 and CDR2 (germline): LGHNT, FRNRAP. CDR3 amino acids: CASGLGQGATEAFF. The CDR3 nucleotides read TGTGCTAGTGGTTTGGGACAGGGGGCGACTGAAGCTTTCTTT.

This chain joins TRBV5-1 and TRBJ2-1, with 10 positions matching TRBD1. The CDR3 runs 14 residues. The V gene's germline CDR1 is SGHRS and CDR2 YFSETQ. V was pared by 10 bases and J by 8 bases, with 12 bases of the junction left unmatched. This CDR3 is CAAGRDRGLDEQFF. DNA for the CDR3: TGCGCCGCCGGAAGGGACAGGGGTTTGGATGAGCAGTTCTTC. Drawing the rest from reference TRBV5-1 and TRBJ2-1, the complete variable domain is KAGVTQTPRYLIKTRGQQVTLSCSPISGHRSVSWYQQTPGQGLQFLFEYFSETQRNKGNFPGRFSGRQFSNSRSEMNVSTLELGDSALYLCAAGRDRGLDEQFFGPGTRLTVL.

V gene TRBV4-2 combines with J gene TRBJ2-5; 9 bases match TRBD2. V lost 0 bases and J lost 4; bases outside the gene matches: 9. The germline V gene encodes CDR1 LGHNA and CDR2 YNFKEQ. The CDR3 runs to 17 residues. The CDR3 DNA is TGTGCCAGCAGCCAAGATGGCTCTAGCGGGGAGCGAGAGACCCAGTACTTC. This gives the protein CASSQDGSSGERETQYF.